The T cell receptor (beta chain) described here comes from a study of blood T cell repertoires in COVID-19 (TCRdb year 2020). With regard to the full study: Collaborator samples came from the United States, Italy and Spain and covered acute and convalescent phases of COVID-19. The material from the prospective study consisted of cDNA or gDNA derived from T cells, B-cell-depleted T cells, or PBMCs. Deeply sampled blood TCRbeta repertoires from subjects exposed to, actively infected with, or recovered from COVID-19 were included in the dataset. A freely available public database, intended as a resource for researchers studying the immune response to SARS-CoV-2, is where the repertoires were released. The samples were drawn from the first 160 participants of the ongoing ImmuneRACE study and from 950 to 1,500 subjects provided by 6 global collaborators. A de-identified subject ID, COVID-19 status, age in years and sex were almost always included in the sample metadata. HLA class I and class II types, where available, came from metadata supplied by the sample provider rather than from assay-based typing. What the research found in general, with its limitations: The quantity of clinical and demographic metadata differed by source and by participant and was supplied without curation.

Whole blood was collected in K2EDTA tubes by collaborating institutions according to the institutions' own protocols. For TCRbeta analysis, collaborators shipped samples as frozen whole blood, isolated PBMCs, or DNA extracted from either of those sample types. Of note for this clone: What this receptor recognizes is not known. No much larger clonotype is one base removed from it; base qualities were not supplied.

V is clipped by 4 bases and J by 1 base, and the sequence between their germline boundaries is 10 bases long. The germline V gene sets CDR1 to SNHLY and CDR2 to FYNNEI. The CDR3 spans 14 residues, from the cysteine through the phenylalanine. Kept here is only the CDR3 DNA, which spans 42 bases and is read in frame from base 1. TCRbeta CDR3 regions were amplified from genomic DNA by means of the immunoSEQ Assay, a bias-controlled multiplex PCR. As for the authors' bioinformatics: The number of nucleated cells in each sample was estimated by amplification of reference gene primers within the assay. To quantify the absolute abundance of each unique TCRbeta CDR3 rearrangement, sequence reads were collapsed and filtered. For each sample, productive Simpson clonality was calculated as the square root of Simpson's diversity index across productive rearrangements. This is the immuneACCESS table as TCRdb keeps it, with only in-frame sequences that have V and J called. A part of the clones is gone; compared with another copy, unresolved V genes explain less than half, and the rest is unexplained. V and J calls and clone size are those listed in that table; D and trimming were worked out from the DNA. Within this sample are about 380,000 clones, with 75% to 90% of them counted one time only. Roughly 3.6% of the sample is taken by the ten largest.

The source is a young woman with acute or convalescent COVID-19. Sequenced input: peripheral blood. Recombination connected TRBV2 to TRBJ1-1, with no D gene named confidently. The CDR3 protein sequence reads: CASSGSSANTEAFF. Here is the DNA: TGTGCCAGCAGTGGGAGTAGTGCGAACACTGAAGCTTTCTTT.